This TCR beta chain was sequenced for a study of CD8+ T cells in alopecia areata. TCR sequencing used cDNA made by reverse transcription of extracted RNA. Only in-frame clones appear in the TCRdb table, and some are missing; sequencing was by immunoSEQ multiplex PCR. Counted here are about 200,000 clones, 45% to 70% occurring once; the ten biggest clones make up approximately 4.9%. The CDR3 sequence is 15 residues long. The germline gives CDR1 MNHNY, CDR2 SVGAGI (reference sequence). Germline trimming cut 4 bases from V and 3 bases from J; bases unmatched to any gene: 7. As concerns this clone: Its antigen is not known.

Whole-study results and caveats: Clonality in lesional scalp, especially alopecia totalis/universalis, exceeded that of normal scalp. Possibly because of HLA-related factors, TCR sharing was less clear across patients than in mice.

The genes are TRBV6-6 and TRBJ2-3; 7 bases agree with TRBD1. Source material: CD8+ T cells sorted from blood. The clonotype was recovered from a human donor in good health. This chain's CDR3 is CASSLLGGRTDTQYF. CDR3 coding DNA: TGTGCCAGCAGTTTGTTAGGGGGCAGGACAGATACGCAGTATTTT.